The 7 T cell receptor beta chains presented below share a single source sample, sequenced in a study of post-analysis software for immune sequencing data. Study observations and caveats: Five TRBV segments, including TRBV5-6, TRBV5-1 and TRBV20-1, were more frequent in patients than controls.

Antigens of these TCRs are unknown. Carried by the TCR beta cDNA libraries were unique molecular identifiers. Via MiXCR, TCRdb re-called the PCR reads, giving one row per CDR3 protein. The table records around 180,000 distinct CDR3 sequences, approximately 31% of them present only once. Sequencing was performed on blood. These receptor sequences come from a girl aged 5-17 years with multiple sclerosis.

This clonotype was observed many times. CDR3 DNA: TGTGCCAGCAGTTCGGTATGGACCTCTTTGGATACGCAGTATTTT. This gives the protein CASSSVWTSLDTQYF. V and J are TRBV6-5 and TRBJ2-3; D unresolved. Germline lookup yields CDR1 MNHEY and CDR2 SVGAGI. The CDR3 covers 15 residues. V lost 4 bases to trimming and J lost 6 bases, with 17 bases between them.

This clonotype was recorded a few times. The germline gene is not matched at one end of the junction; a read error may be the cause. The chain uses TRBV4-1 and TRBJ2-3; D not certain. Germline V lookup: CDR1 MGHRA, CDR2 YSYEKL. The CDR3 runs 14 residues. The chain's CDR3 is CARSQEVSGPTQYF. DNA for the CDR3: TGCGCCCGCAGCCAAGAAGTGTCAGGACCAACGCAGTATTTT.

This clonotype was detected only a few times. The chain uses TRBV11-2 and TRBJ2-1; 7 nucleotides align to TRBD1. Germline V gives CDR1 SGHAT, CDR2 FQNNGV. The CDR3 spans 14 residues. V dropped 5 bases and J dropped 9; count of bases not matched to a gene: 10. CDR3 sequence: CASSLDRSRGEQFF. CDR3 bases: TGTGCCAGCAGCCTGGACAGGTCAAGAGGTGAGCAGTTCTTC.

Notes on this clonotype: Mismatch with germline at one junction end may stem from a read error. The chain recombines TRBV14 with TRBJ2-7; D gene uncertain. Germline values: CDR1 SGHDN, CDR2 FVKESK. The CDR3 is 13 residues long. The CDR3 loop reads CASSYSSAYEQYF. The CDR3 nucleotides read TGTGCCAGCAGTTACTCCTCGGCCTATGAGCAGTACTTC. Full variable domain (remainder filled in from reference TRBV14 and TRBJ2-7): EAGVTQFPSHSVIEKGQTVTLRCDPISGHDNLYWYRRVMGKEIKFLLHFVKESKQDESGMPNNRFLAERTGGTYSTLKVQPAELEDSGVYFCASSYSSAYEQYFGPGTRLTVT.

This clonotype was recorded at least ten times. V and J are TRBV29-1 and TRBJ2-5, with D unresolved. CDR3 size: 14 residues. The ends were cut back, 4 bases at V and 5 bases at J, with 17 bases in the middle. Germline CDR1 and CDR2: SQVTM and ANQGSEA. CDR3 sequence reads: CSVVGSPKVETQYF. CDR3 DNA sequence: TGCAGCGTTGTGGGCAGTCCGAAGGTGGAGACCCAGTACTTC.

V usage is TRBV11-2 and J usage is TRBJ2-1; D gene ambiguous. The CDR3 has 14 residues. V was clipped by 5 bases and J by 6 bases, with 14 bases between them. CDR1 is SGHAT and CDR2 is FQNNGV in the germline V gene. The CDR3 is CASSRNLESNEQFF. The CDR3 DNA is TGTGCCAGCAGCCGGAACCTCGAGTCCAATGAGCAGTTCTTC. Combining the CDR3 with reference TRBV11-2 and TRBJ2-1 gives the whole variable domain EAGVAQSPRYKIIEKRQSVAFWCNPISGHATLYWYQQILGQGPKLLIQFQNNGVVDDSQLPKDRFSAERLKGVDSTLKIQPAKLEDSAVYLCASSRNLESNEQFFGPGTRLTVL.

This clonotype was detected many times. The rearrangement joins TRBV4-2 to TRBJ2-1, with D tentatively TRBD2 (6 bases). CDR1 and CDR2 from the germline V gene are LGHNA and YNFKEQ. The CDR3 contains 14 residues. The ends were cut back, 1 base at V and 7 bases at J, with 11 bases in the middle. As DNA, the CDR3 is TGTGCCAGCAGCCAAGGGAACGGGAGAAATGAGCAGTTCTTC. The encoded protein is CASSQGNGRNEQFF.